This T cell receptor (beta chain) was captured in a study of OX40 agonist ivuxolimab in advanced cancers. Concerning this clone: Antigen: not known.

The cohort excluded patients with autoimmune disease history or systemic immunosuppression. Only in-frame clones appear in the TCRdb table, and some are missing; sequencing was by immunoSEQ multiplex PCR. In the table there are 75,000 to 95,000 clones, 80% to 90% of which are singletons. Study outcomes and limitations: CD4+ T cells averaged fewer expanded clones than CD8+ T cells.

V shed 6 bases and J shed 8 bases, with 19 bases lying between them. This CDR3 has 15 amino acids. From germline, CDR1 is MNHNS and CDR2 SASEGT. The chain combines TRBV6-1 with TRBJ1-4; a possible D gene is TRBD1 (5 bases). This sample comprised CD4+ or CD8+ T cells sorted from blood, obtained in a trial of the OX40 agonist ivuxolimab. The clonotype was recovered from an adult with an advanced solid tumor such as melanoma, head and neck, liver or kidney cancer. As DNA, the CDR3 is TGTGCCAGCAGCCCCGGGCCGAGGGGTGACGAAAAACTGTTTTTT. This translates into CASSPGPRGDEKLFF.